Shown below are 11 T cell receptor beta chains from a single sample sequenced in a study of cytomegalovirus exposure and HLA in healthy donors. Primers included in the PCR were 60 Vbeta and 13 Jbeta primers. Profiled with immunoSEQ multiplex PCR; TCRdb holds only in-frame clones, not every one. This table holds 150,000 or so clones, approximately 72% found once. The sample taken for sequencing was PBMCs. These receptors all stem from a man between 18 and 29 years old in good health and CMV-seronegative.

This sequence joins TRBV4-1 and TRBJ1-5, with 7 bases matching TRBD1. CDR1 MGHRA and CDR2 YSYEKL come from the germline V gene. V gave up 1 base and J gave up 7 bases; unmatched junction bases: 4. The CDR3 runs to 14 residues. CDR3 in amino acids: CASSQGQGSQPQHF. The DNA of the CDR3 is TGCGCCAGCAGCCAAGGACAGGGAAGCCAGCCCCAGCATTTT.

This chain joins TRBV5-1 and TRBJ1-1; 9 bases align to TRBD1. V was pared by 4 bases and J by 6 bases, with 13 bases of the junction left unmatched. CDR1 and CDR2 (germline): SGHRS, YFSETQ. The CDR3 length is 16 residues. The CDR3 region is CASSVNLQGAGSEAFF. The CDR3 DNA sequence: TGCGCCAGCAGCGTTAATCTACAGGGGGCGGGTTCTGAAGCTTTCTTT. The full variable domain, with the rest looked up from reference TRBV5-1 and TRBJ1-1, is KAGVTQTPRYLIKTRGQQVTLSCSPISGHRSVSWYQQTPGQGLQFLFEYFSETQRNKGNFPGRFSGRQFSNSRSEMNVSTLELGDSALYLCASSVNLQGAGSEAFFGQGTRLTVV.

This chain uses TRBV2 with TRBJ2-7; 8 bases agree with TRBD1. Germline V lookup: CDR1 SNHLY, CDR2 FYNNEI. The V segment lost 5 bases and the J segment 4 bases; nucleotides outside the gene matches: 10. This CDR3 is built from 15 residues. In nucleotides, the CDR3 is TGTGCCAGCAGTTATTCCGGGACAGGCGCATACGAGCAGTACTTC. Amino acids: CASSYSGTGAYEQYF.

J is TRBJ2-3 and V is TRBV10-3; no clear D. The CDR3 loop spans 16 amino acids. Germline V CDR1 and CDR2: ENHRY, SYGVKD. Trimming removed 0 bases at V and 1 base at J, with 11 bases between. The CDR3 sequence: CAISESRWQGTDTQYF. In DNA, the CDR3 is TGTGCCATCAGTGAGTCGCGATGGCAGGGCACAGATACGCAGTATTTT.

This clone is a singleton in its sample. V usage is TRBV4-2 and J usage is TRBJ2-3; 7 bases are shared with TRBD2. V lost 3 bases and J lost 1; bases outside the gene matches: 7. The CDR3 loop spans 16 amino acids. Germline values: CDR1 LGHNA, CDR2 YNFKEQ. The CDR3 reads CASSHLDGGGTDTQYF. CDR3 in DNA: TGTGCCAGCAGCCACTTGGATGGGGGGGGCACAGATACGCAGTATTTT.

The rearrangement links TRBV6-5 to TRBJ2-2; tentative D call: TRBD2 (6 bases). Trimming shortened V by 2 bases and J by 6 bases, and 10 bases separated the two germline ends. The CDR3 contains 14 residues. The germline CDR1 and CDR2 sequences are MNHEY and SVGAGI. CDR3 loop: CASSYRWGAGELFF. The CDR3 DNA follows: TGTGCCAGCAGTTACCGTTGGGGGGCCGGGGAGCTGTTTTTT.

The chain is built from TRBV15 and TRBJ1-1; D gene unclear. The CDR3 runs to 14 residues. The germline V gene encodes CDR1 LNHNV and CDR2 YYDKDF (reference sequence). V was pared by 5 bases and J by 4 bases, with 14 bases between. CDR3 DNA: TGTGCCACCAGCGCCATTTCCGGGAGCACTGAAGCTTTCTTT. Translated: CATSAISGSTEAFF.

The V call is TRBV6-1, the J call TRBJ1-5; D might be TRBD1 (5 bases). The germline CDR1 and CDR2 sequences are MNHNS and SASEGT. The V gene lost 3 bases and the J gene lost 4 bases, with 13 bases spanning the gap. The CDR3 length is 15 residues. The CDR3 region is CASSEGRAGNQPQHF. The CDR3 nucleotides are TGTGCCAGCAGTGAGGGCCGGGCAGGGAATCAGCCCCAGCATTTT.

This clone was found a few times. V is TRBV5-4 and J is TRBJ2-1; TRBD2 matches at 8 bases. Germline V gene lookup returns CDR1 SGHNT and CDR2 YYREEE (reference sequence). This CDR3 region has 15 residues. Germline trimming cut 4 bases from V and 5 bases from J; bases unmatched to any gene: 8. The CDR3 nucleotides are TGTGCCAGCAGCCCTATTGTAGCGGGGAACAATGAGCAGTTCTTC. Its translation: CASSPIVAGNNEQFF. Based on the CDR3 plus reference TRBV5-4 and TRBJ2-1, the full variable domain is ETGVTQSPTHLIKTRGQQVTLRCSSQSGHNTVSWYQQALGQGPQFIFQYYREEENGRGNFPPRFSGLQFPNYSSELNVNALELDDSALYLCASSPIVAGNNEQFFGPGTRLTVL.

CDR3 bases: TGTGCCAGCAGCCTCCGCCATGGGGGGGCGCGTGATACGCAGTATTTT. This codes for CASSLRHGGARDTQYF. The gene calls are TRBV5-4 and TRBJ2-3, with D maybe TRBD2 (7 bases). Trimming shortened V by 4 bases and J by 6 bases, and 21 bases separated the two germline ends. CDR1 and CDR2 (germline): SGHNT, YYREEE (reference sequence). The CDR3 totals 16 residues.

The chain links TRBV5-4 to TRBJ2-2, with 7 bases lining up with TRBD1. Losses at the gene ends were 5 bases for V and 1 base for J; bases not matched to a gene: 5. Germline CDR1 SGHNT, CDR2 YYREEE (reference sequence). This CDR3 has 15 residues. In nucleotides, the CDR3 is TGTGCCAGCAGGTGGACAGGCAAGAACACCGGGGAGCTGTTTTTT. It translates to CASRWTGKNTGELFF.